These T cell receptor beta chains were read from a single sample in a study of blood T cell repertoires in COVID-19. Assay: immunoSEQ multiplex PCR; the TCRdb copy retains only in-frame clones and omits some. The sample carries 150,000 to 180,000 clones, roughly 89% recorded once. The sequenced sample consisted of peripheral blood. These receptors were taken from a man over 45 with acute or convalescent COVID-19. CDR3s include the opening cysteine and the closing phenylalanine or tryptophan. The order of the fields is J gene, V gene, clone size, D gene, CDR3 protein, CDR3 DNA. D genes are given only for firm matches. Clone size, where shown, is once, few, many, or a class for clones that have expanded.

j_call: TRBJ2-2
v_call: TRBV6-5
clone_size: .
d_call: TRBD2
cdr3_aa: CASSYPGRAGELFF
cdr3_nt: TGTGCCAGCAGTTACCCAGGGAGGGCCGGGGAGCTGTTTTTT

j_call: TRBJ1-5
v_call: TRBV30
clone_size: few
d_call: .
cdr3_aa: CAWRGQGEGPQHF
cdr3_nt: TGTGCCTGGAGGGGGCAGGGTGAAGGACCCCAGCATTTT

j_call: TRBJ1-6
v_call: TRBV21-1
clone_size: .
d_call: .
cdr3_aa: CASSGQGRSSYNSPLHF
cdr3_nt: TGTGCCAGCAGCGGACAGGGACGAAGCTCCTATAATTCACCCCTCCACTTT

j_call: TRBJ2-3
v_call: TRBV30
clone_size: .
d_call: TRBD2
cdr3_aa: CAWRASGGGFSGTQYF
cdr3_nt: TGTGCCTGGAGGGCTAGCGGGGGGGGTTTCTCTGGTACGCAGTATTTT

j_call: TRBJ2-7
v_call: TRBV20-1
clone_size: once
d_call: .
cdr3_aa: CSATAPLEQYF
cdr3_nt: TGCAGTGCCACCGCCCCGCTAGAGCAGTACTTC

j_call: TRBJ1-2
v_call: TRBV19
clone_size: .
d_call: TRBD1
cdr3_aa: CASSMPRTGANYGYTF
cdr3_nt: TGTGCCAGTAGTATGCCCCGGACAGGGGCTAACTATGGCTACACCTTC

j_call: TRBJ2-1
v_call: TRBV10-2
clone_size: .
d_call: .
cdr3_aa: CASNREYYNEQFF
cdr3_nt: TGCGCCAGTAACCGGGAATACTACAATGAGCAGTTCTTC

j_call: TRBJ2-1
v_call: TRBV18
clone_size: .
d_call: TRBD2
cdr3_aa: CASSPPLAGGREFF
cdr3_nt: TGTGCCAGCTCACCACCGCTAGCGGGAGGGCGGGAGTTCTTC

j_call: TRBJ2-3
v_call: TRBV27
clone_size: .
d_call: .
cdr3_aa: CASSWGVATDTQYF
cdr3_nt: TGTGCCAGCAGTTGGGGCGTGGCCACAGATACGCAGTATTTT

j_call: TRBJ1-2
v_call: TRBV28
clone_size: once
d_call: .
cdr3_aa: CASSLPQLYGYTF
cdr3_nt: TGTGCCAGCAGTTTGCCACAGCTCTATGGCTACACCTTC

j_call: TRBJ2-2
v_call: TRBV2
clone_size: .
d_call: .
cdr3_aa: CATQEWGRDTGELFF
cdr3_nt: TGTGCCACCCAGGAGTGGGGCCGGGACACCGGGGAGCTGTTTTTT

j_call: TRBJ2-4
v_call: TRBV4-1
clone_size: .
d_call: .
cdr3_aa: CASSQEASVLAKNIQYF
cdr3_nt: TGCGCCAGCAGCCAAGAAGCTTCGGTCCTAGCCAAAAACATTCAGTACTTC

j_call: TRBJ2-4
v_call: TRBV7-3
clone_size: .
d_call: TRBD1
cdr3_aa: CASSLSHRGEGRAKNIQYF
cdr3_nt: TGTGCCAGCAGCTTATCGCACAGGGGAGAAGGAAGGGCCAAAAACATTCAGTACTTC

j_call: TRBJ2-1
v_call: TRBV6-1
clone_size: .
d_call: TRBD2
cdr3_aa: CASSEGGLGNKQFF
cdr3_nt: TGTGCCAGCAGTGAAGGGGGACTAGGCAATAAGCAGTTCTTC

j_call: TRBJ2-3
v_call: TRBV11-1
clone_size: .
d_call: TRBD1
cdr3_aa: CASSTRQGTSTDTQYF
cdr3_nt: TGTGCCAGCAGCACCCGACAGGGGACCAGCACAGATACGCAGTATTTT

j_call: TRBJ2-6
v_call: TRBV19
clone_size: .
d_call: .
cdr3_aa: CASSTGSGANVLTF
cdr3_nt: TGTGCCAGTAGTACGGGGTCTGGGGCCAACGTCCTGACTTTC

j_call: TRBJ2-2
v_call: TRBV12-3/TRBV12-4
clone_size: .
d_call: .
cdr3_aa: CASSPGPGELFF
cdr3_nt: TGTGCCAGCAGTCCAGGGCCCGGGGAGCTGTTTTTT

j_call: TRBJ1-1
v_call: TRBV7-3
clone_size: .
d_call: TRBD1
cdr3_aa: CASGTGDNTEAFF
cdr3_nt: TGTGCCAGTGGGACAGGGGATAACACTGAAGCTTTCTTT

j_call: TRBJ1-2
v_call: TRBV3-1/TRBV3-2
clone_size: few
d_call: .
cdr3_aa: CASSQGAGGGYTF
cdr3_nt: TGTGCCAGCAGCCAAGGTGCGGGGGGAGGCTACACCTTC

j_call: TRBJ2-1
v_call: TRBV19
clone_size: .
d_call: TRBD2
cdr3_aa: CASSILRLAGNNEQFF
cdr3_nt: TGTGCCAGTAGTATATTGAGACTAGCGGGTAACAATGAGCAGTTCTTC

j_call: TRBJ2-1
v_call: TRBV5-1
clone_size: once
d_call: TRBD2
cdr3_aa: CASSLGLAGRIEQFF
cdr3_nt: TGCGCCAGCAGCTTGGGGCTAGCGGGGCGAATTGAGCAGTTCTTC

j_call: TRBJ1-6
v_call: TRBV6-4
clone_size: .
d_call: .
cdr3_aa: CASSDQGGSPLHF
cdr3_nt: TGTGCCAGCAGTGACCAGGGTGGCTCACCCCTCCACTTT

j_call: TRBJ2-7
v_call: TRBV12-3/TRBV12-4
clone_size: .
d_call: .
cdr3_aa: CASSLGLEQYF
cdr3_nt: TGTGCCAGCAGTTTAGGTCTCGAGCAGTACTTC

j_call: TRBJ2-2
v_call: TRBV7-3
clone_size: .
d_call: .
cdr3_aa: CASSLIRREAAGELFF
cdr3_nt: TGTGCCAGCAGCTTGATCCGGAGAGAGGCGGCCGGGGAGCTGTTTTTT

j_call: TRBJ2-1
v_call: TRBV19
clone_size: .
d_call: TRBD2
cdr3_aa: CASRMSLAAEQFF
cdr3_nt: TGTGCCAGTAGAATGTCCCTAGCGGCTGAGCAGTTCTTC

j_call: TRBJ2-1
v_call: TRBV2
clone_size: .
d_call: .
cdr3_aa: CASSLLDPPYNEQFF
cdr3_nt: TGTGCCAGCAGCTTACTAGACCCCCCCTACAATGAGCAGTTCTTC

j_call: TRBJ2-1
v_call: TRBV29-1
clone_size: .
d_call: .
cdr3_aa: CSVEWVAAYNEQFF
cdr3_nt: TGCAGCGTTGAATGGGTAGCGGCATACAATGAGCAGTTCTTC

j_call: TRBJ1-6
v_call: TRBV19
clone_size: .
d_call: .
cdr3_aa: CASSMVESPLHF
cdr3_nt: TGTGCCAGTAGTATGGTTGAGTCACCCCTCCACTTT

j_call: TRBJ2-4
v_call: TRBV28
clone_size: .
d_call: .
cdr3_aa: CASSFGGRANIQYF
cdr3_nt: TGTGCCAGCAGTTTTGGAGGGAGAGCAAACATTCAGTACTTC

j_call: TRBJ2-7
v_call: TRBV10-1
clone_size: .
d_call: .
cdr3_aa: CASSANAYEQYF
cdr3_nt: TGCGCCAGCAGCGCTAACGCCTACGAGCAGTACTTC

j_call: TRBJ2-2
v_call: TRBV27
clone_size: .
d_call: .
cdr3_aa: CASSLYAPGSANTGELFF
cdr3_nt: TGTGCCAGCAGTTTATACGCCCCCGGGTCCGCGAACACCGGGGAGCTGTTTTTT

j_call: TRBJ2-3
v_call: TRBV27
clone_size: .
d_call: .
cdr3_aa: CASSWDSTDTQYF
cdr3_nt: TGTGCCAGCAGTTGGGACTCCACAGATACGCAGTATTTT

j_call: TRBJ2-7
v_call: TRBV29-1
clone_size: .
d_call: TRBD2
cdr3_aa: CSVGRASDEQYF
cdr3_nt: TGCAGCGTGGGGAGGGCCAGCGACGAGCAGTACTTC

j_call: TRBJ1-2
v_call: TRBV19
clone_size: .
d_call: .
cdr3_aa: CASSIESGRVVSGYTF
cdr3_nt: TGTGCCAGTAGTATAGAGTCGGGGAGAGTCGTGTCTGGCTACACCTTC

j_call: TRBJ1-5
v_call: TRBV18
clone_size: .
d_call: .
cdr3_aa: CASSPQGEAGQPQHF
cdr3_nt: TGTGCCAGCTCACCACAAGGGGAAGCGGGACAGCCCCAGCATTTT

j_call: TRBJ2-5
v_call: TRBV5-1
clone_size: .
d_call: TRBD2
cdr3_aa: CASSLTSGGGETQYF
cdr3_nt: TGCGCCAGCAGCTTGACTAGCGGGGGTGGGGAGACCCAGTACTTC

j_call: TRBJ2-1
v_call: TRBV3-1/TRBV3-2
clone_size: .
d_call: TRBD2
cdr3_aa: CASRLAGGPNNEQFF
cdr3_nt: TGTGCCAGCAGACTAGCGGGAGGGCCTAACAATGAGCAGTTCTTC

j_call: TRBJ2-1
v_call: TRBV28
clone_size: .
d_call: .
cdr3_aa: CASSSPDTGQFF
cdr3_nt: TGTGCCAGCAGTTCCCCCGACACTGGGCAGTTCTTC

j_call: TRBJ2-2
v_call: TRBV7-9
clone_size: .
d_call: .
cdr3_aa: CASSLGANTGELFF
cdr3_nt: TGTGCCAGCAGCTTAGGCGCGAACACCGGGGAGCTGTTTTTT

j_call: TRBJ1-4
v_call: TRBV18
clone_size: .
d_call: .
cdr3_aa: CASSPPPGTNEKLFF
cdr3_nt: TGTGCCAGCTCACCACCCCCAGGGACTAATGAAAAACTGTTTTTT

j_call: TRBJ2-7
v_call: TRBV5-4
clone_size: .
d_call: .
cdr3_aa: CASSLGQGNSYEQYF
cdr3_nt: TGTGCCAGCAGCTTGGGCCAGGGGAACTCCTACGAGCAGTACTTC

j_call: TRBJ2-7
v_call: TRBV5-1
clone_size: .
d_call: .
cdr3_aa: CASSPSGSYEQYF
cdr3_nt: TGCGCCAGCAGCCCCTCCGGGAGCTACGAGCAGTACTTC

j_call: TRBJ2-3
v_call: TRBV9
clone_size: .
d_call: TRBD2
cdr3_aa: CASSRGGGADTQYF
cdr3_nt: TGTGCCAGCAGCCGGGGCGGGGGGGCAGATACGCAGTATTTT

j_call: TRBJ2-1
v_call: TRBV6-6
clone_size: .
d_call: TRBD2
cdr3_aa: CASSYSGREGHNEQFF
cdr3_nt: TGTGCCAGCAGTTATTCCGGCAGGGAGGGACACAATGAGCAGTTCTTC

j_call: TRBJ1-3
v_call: TRBV7-6
clone_size: .
d_call: .
cdr3_aa: CASSPQFPSSGNTIYF
cdr3_nt: TGTGCCAGCAGCCCACAATTCCCCAGCTCTGGAAACACCATATATTTT

j_call: TRBJ1-3
v_call: TRBV28
clone_size: once
d_call: TRBD1
cdr3_aa: CASRAGGDSGNTIYF
cdr3_nt: TGTGCCAGCAGAGCAGGGGGCGACTCTGGAAACACCATATATTTT

j_call: TRBJ1-4
v_call: TRBV4-1
clone_size: .
d_call: TRBD1
cdr3_aa: CASSQGAWDRREKLFF
cdr3_nt: TGCGCCAGCAGCCAAGGGGCATGGGACAGAAGAGAAAAACTGTTTTTT

j_call: TRBJ2-3
v_call: TRBV7-9
clone_size: .
d_call: .
cdr3_aa: CASSLALTSTDTQYF
cdr3_nt: TGTGCCAGCAGCTTGGCCTTGACTAGCACAGATACGCAGTATTTT

j_call: TRBJ1-1
v_call: TRBV2
clone_size: .
d_call: .
cdr3_aa: CASTAGRGGDTEAFF
cdr3_nt: TGTGCCAGCACCGCAGGGAGAGGGGGTGACACTGAAGCTTTCTTT

j_call: TRBJ2-2
v_call: TRBV28
clone_size: once
d_call: .
cdr3_aa: CASSTTGHRTGELFF
cdr3_nt: TGTGCCAGCAGTACCACGGGACACCGTACCGGGGAGCTGTTTTTT

j_call: TRBJ2-2
v_call: TRBV15
clone_size: .
d_call: .
cdr3_aa: CATSASHESVGELFF
cdr3_nt: TGTGCCACCAGTGCTTCTCATGAGTCGGTGGGGGAGCTGTTTTTT

j_call: TRBJ1-2
v_call: TRBV18
clone_size: .
d_call: TRBD1
cdr3_aa: CASSPGQDSYGYTF
cdr3_nt: TGTGCCAGCTCACCGGGACAGGACTCCTATGGCTACACCTTC

j_call: TRBJ2-1
v_call: TRBV5-4
clone_size: .
d_call: TRBD1
cdr3_aa: CASSWDSPNEQFF
cdr3_nt: TGTGCCAGCAGCTGGGACAGCCCCAATGAGCAGTTCTTC

j_call: TRBJ2-7
v_call: TRBV9
clone_size: .
d_call: .
cdr3_aa: CASSVGGDSYEQYF
cdr3_nt: TGTGCCAGCAGCGTAGGCGGAGACTCCTACGAGCAGTACTTC

j_call: TRBJ1-5
v_call: TRBV28
clone_size: .
d_call: .
cdr3_aa: CASSSRNQRPQHF
cdr3_nt: TGTGCCAGCAGTTCGAGGAATCAGCGCCCCCAGCATTTT

j_call: TRBJ2-7
v_call: TRBV7-8
clone_size: .
d_call: TRBD1
cdr3_aa: CASSFGTGPYEQYF
cdr3_nt: TGTGCCAGCAGCTTCGGGACAGGGCCCTACGAGCAGTACTTC

j_call: TRBJ2-3
v_call: TRBV24-1
clone_size: .
d_call: TRBD1
cdr3_aa: CATSDPTGSTDTQYF
cdr3_nt: TGTGCCACCAGTGACCCGACAGGGAGCACAGATACGCAGTATTTT

j_call: TRBJ2-1
v_call: TRBV2
clone_size: .
d_call: .
cdr3_aa: CASSLRSSYNEQFF
cdr3_nt: TGTGCCAGCAGTCTCCGGAGCTCCTACAATGAGCAGTTCTTC